This record looks at one TCR beta chain sequence and its context. The data derive from a study of CD8+ T cells in alopecia areata. Indicated treatment: oral pan-JAK inhibitor, 5-10 mg twice daily. From germline, CDR1 is LNHNV and CDR2 YYDKDF (reference sequence). This CDR3 has 16 residues. V was clipped by 0 bases and J by 7 bases, with 16 bases between them. Once RNA had been extracted, it was reverse transcribed into cDNA to act as the sequencing template. Some clones are missing from TCRdb's copy, which holds only in-frame ones; the method was immunoSEQ multiplex PCR. The sample lists over 95,000 clones; 50% to 65% were seen once.

The sequence derives from a human donor with alopecia areata. Sequences were derived from CD4+ T cells sorted from blood, sampled at week 24, from a patient treated with tofacitinib. The V gene is TRBV15, the J gene TRBJ2-1; D tentatively reads TRBD1 or TRBD2 (6 bases each). This CDR3 reads CATSRDHGGVGNEQFF. The CDR3 nucleotides are TGTGCCACCAGCAGAGATCACGGGGGCGTTGGGAATGAGCAGTTCTTC. The whole variable domain, remainder taken from reference TRBV15 and TRBJ2-1, is DAMVIQNPRYQVTQFGKPVTLSCSQTLNHNVMYWYQQKSSQAPKLLFHYYDKDFNNEADTPDNFQSRRPNTSFCFLDIRSPGLGDTAMYLCATSRDHGGVGNEQFFGPGTRLTVL.